The entry that follows covers one T cell receptor (beta chain) sequence. Germline lookup yields CDR1 MDHEN and CDR2 SYDVKM. This CDR3 contains 14 residues. V trimming: 6 bases; J trimming: 9 bases; junction bases outside the gene matches: 11. Method: immunoSEQ multiplex PCR; TCRdb's copy keeps in-frame clones and lacks some. This table has a few hundred thousand clones, about 88% appearing once. The study drew participants aged roughly 18 to 95 years from 20 to 30 US areas. Symptom resolution, clearance, or two negative PCRs marked the recovered donors of Cohort 3. The data belong to a study of blood T cell repertoires in COVID-19. The overall study: Spain, Italy and the United States supplied samples that represented acute and convalescent COVID-19. T cells, B-cell-depleted T cells, or PBMCs provided the cDNA or gDNA that served as material.

The chain recombines TRBV28 with TRBJ2-1, with 7 positions matching TRBD1. Sequenced: PBMCs or T cells enriched from blood (not recorded which). This clonotype was sampled from a woman younger than 45 who had recovered from COVID-19. CDR3 nucleotide sequence: TGTGCCAGCAGCCGATCGCAGGGGGTCGGTGAGCAGTTCTTC. This codes for CASSRSQGVGEQFF.